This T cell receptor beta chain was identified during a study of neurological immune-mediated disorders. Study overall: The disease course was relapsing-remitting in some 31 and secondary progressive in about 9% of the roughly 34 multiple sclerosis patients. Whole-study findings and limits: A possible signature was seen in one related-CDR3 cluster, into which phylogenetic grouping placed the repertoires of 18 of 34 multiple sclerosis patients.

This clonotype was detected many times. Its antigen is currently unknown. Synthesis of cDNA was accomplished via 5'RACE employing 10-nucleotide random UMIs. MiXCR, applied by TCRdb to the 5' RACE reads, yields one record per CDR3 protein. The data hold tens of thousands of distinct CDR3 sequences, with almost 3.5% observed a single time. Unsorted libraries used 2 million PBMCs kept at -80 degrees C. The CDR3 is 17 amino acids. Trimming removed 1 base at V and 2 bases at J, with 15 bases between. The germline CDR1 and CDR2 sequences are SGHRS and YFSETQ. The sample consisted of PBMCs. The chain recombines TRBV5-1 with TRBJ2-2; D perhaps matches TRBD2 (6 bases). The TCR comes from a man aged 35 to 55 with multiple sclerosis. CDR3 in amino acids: CASSLWLVGTNTGELFF. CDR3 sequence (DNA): TGCGCCAGCAGCTTGTGGCTGGTGGGGACTAACACCGGGGAGCTGTTTTTT.